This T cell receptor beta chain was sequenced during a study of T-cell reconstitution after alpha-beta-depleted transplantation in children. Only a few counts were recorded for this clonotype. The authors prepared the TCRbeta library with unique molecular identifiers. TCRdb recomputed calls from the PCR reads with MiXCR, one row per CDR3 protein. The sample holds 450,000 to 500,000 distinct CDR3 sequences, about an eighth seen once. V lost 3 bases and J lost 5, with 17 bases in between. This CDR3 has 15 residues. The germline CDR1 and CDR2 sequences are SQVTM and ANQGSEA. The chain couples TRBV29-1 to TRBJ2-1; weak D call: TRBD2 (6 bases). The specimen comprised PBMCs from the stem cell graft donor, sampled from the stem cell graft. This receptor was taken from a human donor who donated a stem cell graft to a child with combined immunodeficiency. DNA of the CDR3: TGCAGCGTTGAGCGTAGCGGCTGGGGTAACAATGAGCAGTTCTTC. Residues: CSVERSGWGNNEQFF.